This T cell receptor (beta chain) was profiled in a study of Graves' ophthalmopathy and Graves' hyperthyroidism. Study findings and constraints: In blood appeared most of the expanded thyroid clonotypes whose frequency exceeded 0.001.

A few counts support this clonotype. Its matching antigen is unknown. Trimming stripped 0 bases from V and 3 bases from J, with 6 bases between. Germline V lookup: CDR1 MNHEY, CDR2 SVGEGT. The length of the CDR3 is 13 residues. RNA transcripts were the source from which TCR beta CDR3 regions were amplified. First-round RT-PCR used HTBI primers; second-round multiplex PCR followed. One entry per CDR3 protein results from TCRdb running MiXCR on the multiplex PCR reads. Of around 1,000,000 distinct CDR3 sequences listed, about 36% are singletons. This receptor was obtained from an adult man with Graves' hyperthyroidism. J is TRBJ2-7 and V is TRBV6-2 or TRBV6-3; D unresolved. The sample was peripheral blood or thyroid tissue (not recorded which). The CDR3 reads CASSYSIYYEQYF. The CDR3 coding sequence is TGTGCCAGCAGTTACTCGATTTACTACGAGCAGTACTTC.